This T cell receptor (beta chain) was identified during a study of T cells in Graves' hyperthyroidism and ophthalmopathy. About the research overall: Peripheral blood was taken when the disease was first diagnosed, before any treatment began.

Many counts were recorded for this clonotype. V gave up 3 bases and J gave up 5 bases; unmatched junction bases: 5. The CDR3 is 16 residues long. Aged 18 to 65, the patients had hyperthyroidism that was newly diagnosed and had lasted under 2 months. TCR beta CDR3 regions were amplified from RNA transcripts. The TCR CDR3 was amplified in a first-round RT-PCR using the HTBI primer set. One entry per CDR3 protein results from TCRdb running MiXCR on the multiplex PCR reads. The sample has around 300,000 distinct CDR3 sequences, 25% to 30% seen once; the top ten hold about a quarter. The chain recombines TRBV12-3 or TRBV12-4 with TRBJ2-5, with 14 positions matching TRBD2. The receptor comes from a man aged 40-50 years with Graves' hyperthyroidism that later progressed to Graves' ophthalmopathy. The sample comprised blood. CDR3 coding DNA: TGTGCCAGCAGTTTGCGACTAGCGGGAGGGCTTGAGACCCAGTACTTC. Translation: CASSLRLAGGLETQYF.